This T cell receptor (beta chain) was sequenced in a study of CD8 T cells in Susac syndrome. Random hexamers were used to reverse transcribe about 0.5 to 1 ug of RNA. In TCRdb, the immunoSEQ multiplex PCR reads were re-called with MiXCR into one record per CDR3 protein. The profile shows some 170,000 distinct CDR3 sequences, just under 95% of them singletons. Germline values: CDR1 DFQATT, CDR2 SNEGSKA (reference sequence). The ends were cut back, 6 bases at V and 7 bases at J, with 27 bases in the middle. There are 16 residues in the CDR3. The sequence was obtained from a human donor in good health. The sequenced material came from CD4+ T cells from PBMCs. The chain carries TRBV20-1 and TRBJ1-2, with a tentative D call TRBD1 (5 bases). Here the CDR3 reads CSAHSLLRGALGGYTF. The CDR3 DNA sequence: TGCAGTGCCCACTCGTTATTACGAGGGGCGCTCGGTGGCTACACCTTC.